These T cell receptor beta chains were read from a single sample in a study of CD8 T cells in Susac syndrome. TCRdb reprocessed the immunoSEQ multiplex PCR reads via MiXCR and lists one record per CDR3 protein. The sample yields about 180,000 distinct CDR3 sequences, around 95% seen once. Material: CD4+ T cells from PBMCs. These receptors were taken from a human donor with multiple sclerosis. Both conserved end residues are part of each CDR3.

J gene	V gene	CDR3 protein
TRBJ1-1	TRBV15	CATSPSVGDAFF
TRBJ1-4	TRBV20-1	CSARDITFTNEKLFF
TRBJ2-7	TRBV7-8	CASTKGWGGSYEQYF
TRBJ2-3	TRBV4-3	CASSQGRAFTDTQYF
TRBJ2-1	TRBV7-2	CASSLLGRPNNEQFF
TRBJ2-7	TRBV5-1	CASTVDRDYEQYF
TRBJ2-3	TRBV20-1	CSARDPGTGTDTQYF
TRBJ1-1	TRBV5-1	CASSLVGQGHNTEAFF
TRBJ2-7	TRBV6-6	CASSYSWGDTYEQYF
TRBJ2-3	TRBV20-1	CSARKLAGVPDTQYF
TRBJ1-1	TRBV20-1	CSARGRQGARGTEAFF
TRBJ1-5	TRBV6-6	CASSSGGLGNQPQHF
TRBJ2-1	TRBV12-5	CASALELYYNEQFF
TRBJ2-5	TRBV5-1	CATKTLAEAETQYF
TRBJ2-1	TRBV5-1	CASSWLGTGYNEQFF
TRBJ2-3	TRBV25-1	CASSEKRGPFLDTQYF
TRBJ2-5	TRBV4-1	CASSLTGLAETQYF
TRBJ2-7	TRBV20-1	CSARDKGTYEQYF